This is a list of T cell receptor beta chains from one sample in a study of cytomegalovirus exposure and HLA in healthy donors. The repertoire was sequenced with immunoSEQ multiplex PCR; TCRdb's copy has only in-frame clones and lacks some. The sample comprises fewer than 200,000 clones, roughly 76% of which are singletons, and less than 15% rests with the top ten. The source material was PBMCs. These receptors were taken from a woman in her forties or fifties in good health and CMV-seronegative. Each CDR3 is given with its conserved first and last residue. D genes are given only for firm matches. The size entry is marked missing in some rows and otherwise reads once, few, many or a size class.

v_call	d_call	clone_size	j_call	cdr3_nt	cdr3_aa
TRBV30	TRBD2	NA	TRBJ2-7	TGTGCCTGGAGCCCTAGCGGGAGGCGAGGCCCCGGCGAGCAGTACTTC	CAWSPSGRRGPGEQYF
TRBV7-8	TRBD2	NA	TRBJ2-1	TGTGCCAGCAGCTTATCATTGACTAGCGGGAGTGAAGATGAGCAGTTCTTC	CASSLSLTSGSEDEQFF
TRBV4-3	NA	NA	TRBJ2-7	TGCGCCAGCAGCCAAGATGGGGGAGTGGGGCGCGGGAACGAGCAGTACTTC	CASSQDGGVGRGNEQYF
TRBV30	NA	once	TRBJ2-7	TGTGCCTGGAGTCAGGACAGCGAGCAGTACTTC	CAWSQDSEQYF
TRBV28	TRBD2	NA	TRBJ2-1	TGTGCCAGCAGTTTTGGGACTAGCTTCTTCTTC	CASSFGTSFFF
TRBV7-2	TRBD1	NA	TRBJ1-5	TGTGCCAGCAGCTTAGATTTAGCAGGGGGCGGCCAGCCCCAGCATTTT	CASSLDLAGGGQPQHF
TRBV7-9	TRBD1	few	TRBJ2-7	TGTGCCAGCAGCTTGACAGGGGTGTTGGACGAGCAGTACTTC	CASSLTGVLDEQYF
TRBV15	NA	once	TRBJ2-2	TGTGCCACCAGTTTCCTACAGGGATACACCGGGGAGCTGTTTTTT	CATSFLQGYTGELFF
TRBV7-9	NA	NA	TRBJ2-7	TGTGCCAGCAGCTCCCAGGAGGGCCACTACGAGCAGTACTTC	CASSSQEGHYEQYF
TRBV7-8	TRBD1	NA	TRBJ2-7	TGTGCCAGCAGTCTAGATGGACAGGCGAGGTATGGCGAGCAGTACTTC	CASSLDGQARYGEQYF
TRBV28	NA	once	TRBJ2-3	TGTGCCAGCAGTCCAGGGGGGTTTATCAGTTTAGGGGACGCTAGCACAGATACGCAGTATTTT	CASSPGGFISLGDASTDTQYF
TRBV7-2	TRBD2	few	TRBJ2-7	TGTGCCAGCAGCTTAGGGGGGGGCGAGCAGTACTTC	CASSLGGGEQYF
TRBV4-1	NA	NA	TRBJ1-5	TGCGCCAGCAGCCAAGTCCAGGGAATGGGGCAGCCCCAGCATTTT	CASSQVQGMGQPQHF
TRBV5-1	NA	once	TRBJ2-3	TGCGCCAGCAGCTTGGCCGGAGAACCAGATACGCAGTATTTT	CASSLAGEPDTQYF
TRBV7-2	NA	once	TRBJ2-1	TGTGCCAGCAGCTTAGATAGCGGTAGCTCCTACAATGAGCAGTTCTTC	CASSLDSGSSYNEQFF
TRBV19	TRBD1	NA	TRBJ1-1	TGTGCCAGTGGACAGGGCGGGAACACTGAAGCTTTCTTT	CASGQGGNTEAFF
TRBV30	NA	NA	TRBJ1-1	TGTGCCTGGAGTACCAGCGGGGTGAACACTGAAGCTTTCTTT	CAWSTSGVNTEAFF
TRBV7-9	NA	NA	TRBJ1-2	TGTGCCAGCACCGCCGGGGGAAACTATGGCTACACCTTC	CASTAGGNYGYTF
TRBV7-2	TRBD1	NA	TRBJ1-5	TGTGCCAGCAGCCCACGGACAGGGGGCAATCAGCCCCAGCATTTT	CASSPRTGGNQPQHF
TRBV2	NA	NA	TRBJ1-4	TGTGCCAGCAGTGCTTTGGGGGCAGATGCAACTAATGAAAAACTGTTTTTT	CASSALGADATNEKLFF
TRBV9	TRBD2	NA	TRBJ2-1	TGTGCCAGCAGCACCACTAGCGGGCAATACAATGAGCAGTTCTTC	CASSTTSGQYNEQFF
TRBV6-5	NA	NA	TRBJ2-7	TGTGCCAGCAGTCTTTCGAGGGGGACCTACGAGCAGTACTTC	CASSLSRGTYEQYF
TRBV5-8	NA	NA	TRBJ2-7	TGTGCCAGCAGGCCCGGGTCGTCTCCTAACGAGCAGTACTTC	CASRPGSSPNEQYF
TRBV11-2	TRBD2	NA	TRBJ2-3	TGTGCCAGCAGCTTTAGCGGGAGGATCCCCACAGATACGCAGTATTTT	CASSFSGRIPTDTQYF
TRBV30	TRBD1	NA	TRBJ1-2	TGTGCCTGGACTACAGGGGCTGGCTACACCTTC	CAWTTGAGYTF
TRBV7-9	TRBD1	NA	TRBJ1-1	TGTGCCAGCAGCCCTAGGACAGGGGTAGGCACTGAAGCTTTCTTT	CASSPRTGVGTEAFF
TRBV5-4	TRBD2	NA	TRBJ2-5	TGTGCCAGCAGCTTGGCGTCTAGCGGGGGGCAAGAGACCCAGTACTTC	CASSLASSGGQETQYF
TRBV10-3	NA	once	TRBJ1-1	TGTGCCATCAGTGTACAGGAAGGCACTGAAGCTTTCTTT	CAISVQEGTEAFF
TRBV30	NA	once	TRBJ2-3	TGTGCCTGGAGTTCCGGGGTCGCGGTCGCTACGCAGTATTTT	CAWSSGVAVATQYF
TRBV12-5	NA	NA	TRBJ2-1	TGTGCTAGTGGTCCCCGCAGCAGGCCGATCTACAATGAGCAGTTCTTC	CASGPRSRPIYNEQFF
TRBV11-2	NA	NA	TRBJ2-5	TGTGCCAGCAGCTTCTCAGAAGAGACCCAGTACTTC	CASSFSEETQYF
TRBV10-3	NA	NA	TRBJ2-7	TGTGCCACCGAAGGGGGTGGGGTGTCCGAGCAGTACTTC	CATEGGGVSEQYF
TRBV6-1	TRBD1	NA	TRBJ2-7	TGTGCCAGCAGTGCGGGGACAGGGAAGACCTACGAGCAGTACTTC	CASSAGTGKTYEQYF
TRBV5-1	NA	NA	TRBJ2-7	TGCGCCAGCAGCGGCCGGGCCCTCGGGGGCTACGAGCAGTACTTC	CASSGRALGGYEQYF
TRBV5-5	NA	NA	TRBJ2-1	TGTGCCAGCAGCTTGGGGCTAGCGTCTCGCTACAATGAGCAGTTCTTC	CASSLGLASRYNEQFF
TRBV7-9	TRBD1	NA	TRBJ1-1	TGTTCCAGCAGCTTTTTGACAGGGGGAGTTGGTAACACTGAAGCTTTCTTT	CSSSFLTGGVGNTEAFF
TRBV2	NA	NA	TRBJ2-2	TGTGCCAGCCCCAGGGGCACCGGGGAGCTGTTTTTT	CASPRGTGELFF
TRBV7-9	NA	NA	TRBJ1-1	TGTTCCAGCAGCCCAGGTAGGGGTGAAGCTTTCTTT	CSSSPGRGEAFF
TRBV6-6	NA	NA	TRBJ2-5	TGTGCCAGCAGCAGAGGACAACAGTACCAAGAGACCCAGTACTTC	CASSRGQQYQETQYF
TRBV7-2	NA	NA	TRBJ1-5	TGTGCCAGCAGCTTTTCAGGGTGGGGTCAGCCCCAGCATTTT	CASSFSGWGQPQHF
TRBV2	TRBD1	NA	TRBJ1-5	TGTGCCAGCAGTGACCAGGGGGGAAATCAGCCCCAGCATTTT	CASSDQGGNQPQHF
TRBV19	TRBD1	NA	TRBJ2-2	TGTGCCAGTAGGCGCAGGGGGTCGAACACCGGGGAGCTGTTTTTT	CASRRRGSNTGELFF
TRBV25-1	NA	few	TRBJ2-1	TGTGCCAGCAGTGAGGACCAAGGAGGCGCGGAGCAGTTCTTC	CASSEDQGGAEQFF
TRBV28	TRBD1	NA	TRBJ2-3	TGTGCCAGCAGTTCCCGGGACAGGGGTATTTCAGATACGCAGTATTTT	CASSSRDRGISDTQYF
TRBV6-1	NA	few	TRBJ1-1	TGTGCCAGCAGCCGACGGGTTAACACTGAAGCTTTCTTT	CASSRRVNTEAFF
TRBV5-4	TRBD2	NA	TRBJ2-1	TGTGCCAGCAGCCCTAGCGGGAGTGATGAGCAGTTCTTC	CASSPSGSDEQFF
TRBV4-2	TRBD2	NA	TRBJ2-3	TGTGCCAGCAGCCCACCGGGACTAGCGGGGAAAAACACAGATACGCAGTATTTT	CASSPPGLAGKNTDTQYF
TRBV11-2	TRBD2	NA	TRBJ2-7	TGTGCCAGCAGCTTCCCTTGGACTAGCGGCCTCTGGGAGCAGTACTTC	CASSFPWTSGLWEQYF
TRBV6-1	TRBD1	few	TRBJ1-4	TGTGCCAGCAGTGAACAGGGGGCAAATGAAAAACTGTTTTTT	CASSEQGANEKLFF
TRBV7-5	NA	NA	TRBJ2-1	TGTGCCAGAAGCATATCGGGACTAGCGGGGATCAATGAGCAGTTCTTC	CARSISGLAGINEQFF
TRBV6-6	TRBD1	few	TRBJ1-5	TGTGCCAGCAGTTACGGGACAGGGTCTAATCAGCCCCAGCATTTT	CASSYGTGSNQPQHF